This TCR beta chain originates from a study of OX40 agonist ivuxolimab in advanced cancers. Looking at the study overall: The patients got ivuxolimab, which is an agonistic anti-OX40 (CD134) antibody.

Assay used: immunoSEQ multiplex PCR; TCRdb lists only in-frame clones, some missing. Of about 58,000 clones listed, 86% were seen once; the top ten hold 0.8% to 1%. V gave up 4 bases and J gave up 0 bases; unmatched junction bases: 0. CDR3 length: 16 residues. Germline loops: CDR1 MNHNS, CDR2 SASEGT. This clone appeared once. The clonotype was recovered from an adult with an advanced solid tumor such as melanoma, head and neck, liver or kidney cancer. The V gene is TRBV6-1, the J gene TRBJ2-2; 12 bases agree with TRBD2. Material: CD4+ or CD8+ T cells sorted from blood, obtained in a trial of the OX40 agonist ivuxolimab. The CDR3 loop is CASSASGGANTGELFF. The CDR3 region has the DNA TGTGCCAGCAGTGCTAGCGGGGGGGCGAACACCGGGGAGCTGTTTTTT.